The 31 T cell receptor beta chains reported below all come from one sample, sequenced in a study of OX40 agonist ivuxolimab in advanced cancers. Libraries were prepared by immunoSEQ multiplex PCR; TCRdb keeps only in-frame clonotypes and omits some of them. The data contain 80,000 or so clones, 90% of them singletons. The material was CD4+ or CD8+ T cells sorted from blood, obtained in a trial of the OX40 agonist ivuxolimab. The receptors stem from an adult with an advanced solid tumor such as melanoma, head and neck, liver or kidney cancer.

This clone was counted between two and nine times. The CDR3 reads CASSQERQGLGRELFF. DNA of the CDR3: TGCGCCAGCAGCCAAGAAAGACAGGGGTTGGGAAGGGAGCTGTTTTTT. The J gene is TRBJ2-2, the V gene TRBV4-3; the match to TRBD1 covers 8 bases. Germline values: CDR1 LGHNA, CDR2 YSLEER. This CDR3 region has 16 residues. J lost 9 bases, V lost 0 bases, and 9 bases had no gene match.

This clone was seen just once. The chain has TRBV6-5 and TRBJ2-5; D gene ambiguous. There are 13 residues in the CDR3. CDR1 is MNHEY and CDR2 is SVGAGI in the germline V gene. V lost 4 bases, J lost 2 bases, and 8 bases lay in between. Written as DNA, the CDR3 is TGTGCCAGCAGTTTAGACATACAAGAGACCCAGTACTTC. Translated, it gives CASSLDIQETQYF.

In its sample, this clone was seen once. CDR3 sequence reads: CASSQAGGTQFF. DNA for the CDR3: TGTGCCAGCAGCCAAGCGGGAGGGACCCAGTTCTTC. The chain uses TRBV14 and TRBJ2-1, with 8 bases fitting TRBD2. This CDR3 has 12 amino acids. From germline, CDR1 is SGHDN and CDR2 FVKESK. Losses at the gene ends were 1 base for V and 13 bases for J; bases not matched to a gene: 3.

This chain connects TRBV4-3 to TRBJ2-7; D is undetermined. Germline-derived CDR1 and CDR2 are LGHNA and YSLEER. The CDR3 consists of 13 residues. V lost 0 bases, J lost 10 bases, and 13 bases lay in between. DNA of the CDR3: TGCGCCAGCAGCCAAGACCGCGCTCTGGAACAGTACTTC. This encodes CASSQDRALEQYF.

This rearrangement joins TRBV6-1 to TRBJ2-7, with 9 bases aligning to TRBD1. Germline CDR1 reads MNHNS; CDR2 reads SASEGT. Losses at the gene ends were 0 bases for V and 5 bases for J; bases not matched to a gene: 8. The CDR3 has 16 amino acids. Here the CDR3 DNA reads TGTGCCAGCAGTGAAGCCCCGGGACAGGGCAGGGACGAGCAGTACTTC. Translated: CASSEAPGQGRDEQYF.

The V gene is TRBV4-1, the J gene TRBJ1-4; 7 positions agree with TRBD1. Germline V CDR1 and CDR2: MGHRA, YSYEKL. The CDR3 spans 16 residues. With V trimmed by 0 bases and J by 8 bases, 9 bases remained unmatched. The chain's CDR3 is CASSQDPEGAAEKLFF. CDR3 sequence (DNA): TGCGCCAGCAGCCAAGATCCTGAGGGGGCGGCAGAAAAACTGTTTTTT.

DNA for the CDR3: TGCGCCAGCAGCCAAGTAGGAGGGGGGCACAATGAGCAGTTCTTC. Translation: CASSQVGGGHNEQFF. The gene calls are TRBV4-1 and TRBJ2-1; D tentatively reads TRBD1 or TRBD2 (6 bases each). V lost 1 base and J 5 bases, leaving 12 bases between the germline ends. CDR1 and CDR2 (germline): MGHRA, YSYEKL. The CDR3 contains 15 residues.

The V gene is TRBV27, the J gene TRBJ2-7, with TRBD2 identical over 9 bases. The trim removed 4 bases at V and 5 bases at J, leaving 9 bases unmatched. The CDR3 length is 15 residues. Germline CDR1 MNHEY, CDR2 SMNVEV (reference sequence). This chain's CDR3 is CASSSGSGRPHEQYF. In DNA, the CDR3 is TGTGCCAGCAGTTCCGGAAGCGGGAGGCCCCACGAGCAGTACTTC.

For this clone: Its ends do not fully match the called genes, so a read error is possible. The chain has TRBV7-7 and TRBJ2-3, with 10 bases fitting TRBD1. This CDR3 contains 16 residues. Germline-derived CDR1 and CDR2 are SSHAT and FNYEAQ (reference sequence). The CDR3 is CASSLGTGDPTDTQYF. The CDR3 DNA is TGTGCTAGCAGCTTAGGGACAGGGGACCCCACAGATACGCAGTATTTT.

This clone was seen only once. J is TRBJ1-5 and V is TRBV19; 8 bases fit TRBD1. The CDR3 contains 15 residues. CDR1 is LNHDA and CDR2 is SQIVND in the germline V gene (reference sequence). V dropped 2 bases and J dropped 5; count of bases not matched to a gene: 5. CDR3 sequence: CASSISQGAHQPQHF. The CDR3 region has the DNA TGTGCCAGTAGTATAAGCCAGGGGGCCCATCAGCCCCAGCATTTT.

This clone has a single count. The chain links TRBV28 to TRBJ2-5, with a weak D call TRBD1 (5 bases). This CDR3 is built from 14 residues. The V end lost 7 bases, the J end lost 4 bases, and 16 bases lay between the germline ends. The germline CDR1 and CDR2 sequences are MDHEN and SYDVKM. CDR3 in amino acids: CASNLGALGETQYF. CDR3 DNA sequence: TGTGCCAGCAACTTAGGGGCCTTGGGAGAGACCCAGTACTTC.

The genes are TRBV18 and TRBJ1-3; TRBD1 agrees at 7 bases. The CDR3 runs to 15 residues. The germline gives CDR1 KGHSH, CDR2 LQKENI. Trimming cost V 2 bases and J 4 bases; bases outside gene matches: 5. The CDR3 sequence is CASSPEGGPGNTIYF. The CDR3 DNA reads TGTGCCAGCTCACCAGAAGGGGGCCCCGGAAACACCATATATTTT. The variable domain in full, completed from reference TRBV18 and TRBJ1-3, reads NAGVMQNPRHLVRRRGQEARLRCSPMKGHSHVYWYRQLPEEGLKFMVYLQKENIIDESGMPKERFSAEFPKEGPSILRIQQVVRGDSAAYFCASSPEGGPGNTIYFGEGSWLTVV.

The CDR3 sequence is CASSLAGQGHPPYEQYF. The CDR3 DNA reads as TGCGCCAGCAGCTTGGCGGGACAGGGACACCCACCCTACGAGCAGTACTTC. The chain is built from TRBV5-1 and TRBJ2-7; 9 nucleotides agree with TRBD1. Per germline, CDR1 SGHRS and CDR2 YFSETQ. This CDR3 is 17 amino acids long. With 0 bases clipped from V and 2 bases from J, the junction kept 9 bases outside the gene matches.

The chain joins TRBV7-2 to TRBJ2-5, with D possibly TRBD1 on 6 matching bases. This CDR3 is 15 amino acids long. Trimming removed 3 bases from V and 3 bases from J, with 14 bases in between. Germline loops: CDR1 SGHTA, CDR2 FQGNSA. The DNA for the CDR3 is TGTGCCAGCAGCTTTCAGGCAGGGGCCAAAGAGACCCAGTACTTC. The encoded protein is CASSFQAGAKETQYF. The entire variable domain, with the rest obtained from reference TRBV7-2 and TRBJ2-5, is as follows: GAGVSQSPSNKVTEKGKDVELRCDPISGHTALYWYRQSLGQGLEFLIYFQGNSAPDKSGLPSDRFSAERTGGSVSTLTIQRTQQEDSAVYLCASSFQAGAKETQYFGPGTRLLVL.

This chain joins TRBV2 and TRBJ2-5, with D possibly matching TRBD2 (6 bases). Germline V gene sequence: CDR1 SNHLY, CDR2 FYNNEI. CDR3 length equals 15 residues. V lost 4 bases and J 7 bases, leaving 19 bases between the germline ends. CDR3 nucleotide sequence: TGTGCCAGCAGTGGGGGTAGCGGACCTGTTGGGACCCAGTACTTC. Translated: CASSGGSGPVGTQYF.

The V and J genes are TRBV10-3 and TRBJ2-2, with 9 bases matching TRBD2. CDR1 is ENHRY, CDR2 SYGVKD, per germline. The CDR3 runs 16 residues. Trimming took 1 base from V and 4 from J; bases not matched to a gene: 4. CDR3 coding DNA: TGTGCCATCAGTGAGTTGCGGGGGGGCCCCACCGGGGAGCTGTTTTTT. It translates to CAISELRGGPTGELFF.

J is TRBJ2-1 and V is TRBV4-2; 9 nucleotides match TRBD2. Germline loops: CDR1 LGHNA, CDR2 YNFKEQ. V dropped 0 bases and J dropped 3; count of bases not matched to a gene: 9. This CDR3 has 18 amino acids. The DNA for the CDR3 is TGTGCCAGCAGCCAAGACGGGGGTAGCGGGAGTGTCTACAATGAGCAGTTCTTC. Protein sequence: CASSQDGGSGSVYNEQFF.

Only one count was recorded for this clone. This chain uses TRBV4-2 with TRBJ2-2; maybe TRBD1 (7 bases). This CDR3 is built from 17 residues. Trimming cost V 0 bases and J 5 bases, with 16 bases left between them. Germline V CDR1 and CDR2: LGHNA, YNFKEQ. The CDR3 DNA is TGTGCCAGCAGCCAAGACAATTATGCAGGGGGGACCGGGGAGCTGTTTTTT. It yields the protein CASSQDNYAGGTGELFF.

The rearrangement links TRBV7-6 to TRBJ2-5; D gene unclear. V shed 2 bases and J shed 7 bases, with 5 bases lying between them. The CDR3 is 11 amino acids. CDR1 is SGHVS, CDR2 FNYEAQ, per germline. The CDR3 spells CASSLSGTQYF. DNA for the CDR3: TGTGCCAGCAGCTTATCGGGGACCCAGTACTTC. Full variable domain (missing parts from reference TRBV7-6 and TRBJ2-5): GAGVSQSPRYKVTKRGQDVALRCDPISGHVSLYWYRQALGQGPEFLTYFNYEAQQDKSGLPNDRFSAERPEGSISTLTIQRTEQRDSAMYRCASSLSGTQYFGPGTRLLVL.

The chain has TRBV5-4 and TRBJ2-1; 7 bases are a match to TRBD2. Germline CDR1 SGHNT, CDR2 YYREEE (reference sequence). The CDR3 spans 15 residues. The trim removed 1 base at V and 4 bases at J, leaving 5 bases unmatched. CDR3 loop: CASSLPRGSYNEQFF. The DNA for the CDR3 is TGTGCCAGCAGCTTGCCCCGCGGGAGTTACAATGAGCAGTTCTTC. The variable domain in full, with the rest retrieved from reference TRBV5-4 and TRBJ2-1, is ETGVTQSPTHLIKTRGQQVTLRCSSQSGHNTVSWYQQALGQGPQFIFQYYREEENGRGNFPPRFSGLQFPNYSSELNVNALELDDSALYLCASSLPRGSYNEQFFGPGTRLTVL.

This chain uses TRBV2 with TRBJ1-1, with D possibly TRBD1 on 6 matching bases. Germline CDR1 SNHLY, CDR2 FYNNEI. There are 15 residues in the CDR3. V was trimmed by 6 bases and J by 0 bases, leaving 14 bases between them. CDR3 DNA: TGTGCCAGCAGGGGTCCCGGGACATTGAACACTGAAGCTTTCTTT. It codes for CASRGPGTLNTEAFF.

The V gene is TRBV11-3, the J gene TRBJ2-7; no firm D call. The CDR3 runs 16 residues. The V end was cut by 3 bases, the J end by 7 bases, with 22 bases between. The germline gives CDR1 SGHNT, CDR2 YENEEA. The CDR3 nucleotides read TGTGCCAGCAGCTTCCGCACAAACCCGAAGACGGATGAGCAGTACTTC. This translates into CASSFRTNPKTDEQYF.

The CDR3 DNA follows: TGTGCCAGCACTCGGGGGGACACAGATACGCAGTATTTT. This encodes CASTRGDTDTQYF. This chain uses TRBV28 with TRBJ2-3; 7 positions match TRBD2. The CDR3 length is 13 residues. CDR1 and CDR2 (germline): MDHEN, SYDVKM. Losses at the gene ends were 7 bases for V and 2 bases for J; bases not matched to a gene: 3.

The V gene is TRBV27, the J gene TRBJ1-1; unclear D gene. The CDR3 is made up of 14 amino acids. The V and J ends lost 6 bases and 7 bases respectively, with 18 bases between them. CDR1 MNHEY and CDR2 SMNVEV come from the germline V gene (reference sequence). The DNA of the CDR3 is TGTGCCAGCAGCTTCCACGTGGGGATTAGTGAAGCTTTCTTT. Protein sequence: CASSFHVGISEAFF.

CDR3 coding DNA: TGTGCCAGCAGTTTAGGTGGGGACCCATATGGCTACACCTTC. Its translation: CASSLGGDPYGYTF. J is TRBJ1-2 and V is TRBV28; D might be TRBD1 (5 bases). V shed 2 bases and J shed 5 bases, with 12 bases lying between them. In germline, CDR1 is MDHEN, CDR2 SYDVKM. The CDR3 covers 14 residues.

The CDR3 DNA reads as TGTGCCAGCCGTCGACCCATTGCCCCGGGCGTGGGGGGAGAGACCCAGTACTTC. This gives the protein CASRRPIAPGVGGETQYF. The chain has TRBV28 and TRBJ2-5; the D gene is possibly TRBD2 (6 bases). Germline-derived CDR1 and CDR2 are MDHEN and SYDVKM. With 8 bases removed from V and 4 bases from J, the gap between germline ends came to 29 bases. This CDR3 is built from 18 residues.

The rearrangement joins TRBV7-6 to TRBJ1-4; D is uncertain. This CDR3 has 16 amino acids. Per germline, CDR1 SGHVS and CDR2 FNYEAQ. V was pared by 5 bases and J by 4 bases, with 17 bases between. In DNA form, the CDR3 reads TGTGCCAGCAGCCCGAACGCTTGGGGTAATAATGAAAAACTGTTTTTT. The encoded protein is CASSPNAWGNNEKLFF.

The V call is TRBV6-5, the J call TRBJ1-2, with a weak D call TRBD1 (5 bases). Germline V gene data show CDR1 as MNHEY and CDR2 as SVGAGI. The CDR3 extends over 13 amino acids. V was trimmed by 3 bases and J by 8 bases, leaving 13 bases between them. CDR3 loop: CASSYAGGRGYTF. DNA for the CDR3: TGTGCCAGCAGTTATGCGGGGGGTAGAGGCTACACCTTC.

The gene calls are TRBV10-3 and TRBJ2-7; unclear D gene. V dropped 4 bases and J dropped 6 bases, with 13 bases sitting between them. This CDR3 is 13 amino acids long. The V gene's germline CDR1 is ENHRY and CDR2 SYGVKD. As DNA, the CDR3 is TGTGCCATCAGTGTGGGATTCAGGAGCGAGCAGTACTTC. This sequence encodes CAISVGFRSEQYF.

This chain joins TRBV4-2 and TRBJ1-4; tentative D call: TRBD1 (6 bases). V lost 5 bases and J lost 4, with 14 bases in between. This CDR3 has 15 residues. Germline assignment: CDR1 LGHNA and CDR2 YNFKEQ. For the CDR3, the DNA is TGTGCCAGCAGCGACTACAGGGCCGGTAATGAAAAACTGTTTTTT. Protein sequence: CASSDYRAGNEKLFF.

This chain connects TRBV15 to TRBJ2-5; 10 nucleotides line up with TRBD2. This CDR3 contains 16 residues. Germline V lookup: CDR1 LNHNV, CDR2 YYDKDF (reference sequence). Losses at the gene ends were 1 base for V and 5 bases for J; bases not matched to a gene: 7. CDR3 protein: CATSRVPAGGLETQYF. CDR3 nucleotide sequence: TGTGCCACCAGCAGAGTCCCAGCGGGGGGGCTTGAGACCCAGTACTTC.